This T cell receptor beta chain was recovered during a study of control samples from healthy donors and cancer patients. Germline V gives CDR1 LNHDA, CDR2 SQIVND (reference sequence). This CDR3 has 16 amino acids. With 4 bases removed from V and 4 bases from J, the gap between germline ends came to 20 bases. The repertoire was sequenced with immunoSEQ multiplex PCR; TCRdb's copy has only in-frame clones and lacks some. This table holds around 75,000 clones, roughly 92% found once. The origin of this receptor is a woman aged 55-69 years in good health. The V call is TRBV19, the J call TRBJ2-7; D remains unclear. Sequencing was done on a sample of blood. CDR3 sequence: CASSTTGFPEPYEQYF. In DNA, the CDR3 is TGTGCCAGTAGTACAACCGGATTTCCAGAACCTTACGAGCAGTACTTC. Filled out from reference TRBV19 and TRBJ2-7, the complete variable domain reads DGGITQSPKYLFRKEGQNVTLSCEQNLNHDAMYWYRQDPGQGLRLIYYSQIVNDFQKGDIAEGYSVSREKKESFPLTVTSAQKNPTAFYLCASSTTGFPEPYEQYFGPGTRLTVT.